A selection of T cell receptor beta chains follows, all from one sample in a study of Ad26.COV2.S vaccination and SARS-CoV-2 variants. Here immunoSEQ multiplex PCR was the method, and the copy in TCRdb shows in-frame clones only, minus some. The sample lists roughly 400,000 clones; less than 95% were seen once. This material consisted of peripheral blood, taken in a trial of Ad26.COV2.S vaccine versus placebo. The receptor set was obtained from a person between 18 and 59 years old who received the Ad26.COV2.S COVID-19 vaccine or a placebo. Each CDR3 is given with its conserved first and last residue. The D gene is left open where the match is weak. Clone sizes are given selectively: once, few, many, or a class where the clone is expanded.

TRBV6-6	-	-	TRBJ1-3	CASSYVPDGGNTIYF	TGTGCCAGCAGTTACGTCCCCGATGGCGGAAACACCATATATTTT
TRBV5-1	-	once	TRBJ1-3	CASSLEAAGDTIYF	TGCGCCAGCAGCTTGGAGGCCGCTGGAGACACCATATATTTT
TRBV18	-	-	TRBJ2-1	CASTRSELSEQFF	TGTGCCAGCACCCGATCCGAACTTAGTGAGCAGTTCTTC
TRBV9	TRBD2	-	TRBJ2-7	CASSPGLAGIYEQYF	TGTGCCAGCAGCCCTGGACTAGCGGGGATCTACGAGCAGTACTTC
TRBV12-3/TRBV12-4	-	-	TRBJ2-5	CASGGLWETQYF	TGTGCCAGCGGGGGTTTGTGGGAGACCCAGTACTTC
TRBV9	TRBD1	-	TRBJ1-2	CASSVGDRGSGYTF	TGTGCCAGCAGCGTGGGGGACAGGGGTAGTGGCTACACCTTC
TRBV6-2/TRBV6-3	-	-	TRBJ1-5	CASSIPGDGNQPQHF	TGTGCCAGCAGCATTCCAGGGGATGGCAATCAGCCCCAGCATTTT
TRBV28	-	-	TRBJ1-5	CASSTTNQPQHF	TGTGCCAGCAGTACGACAAATCAGCCCCAGCATTTT
TRBV7-9	-	-	TRBJ1-1	CASSPKGGEVAFF	TGTGCCAGCAGCCCTAAGGGCGGGGAAGTAGCTTTCTTT
TRBV11-3	-	-	TRBJ2-5	CASSPRLGETQYF	TGTGCCAGCAGTCCTCGACTGGGGGAGACCCAGTACTTC
TRBV19	-	few	TRBJ2-2	CASSRDANTGELFF	TGTGCCAGTAGTAGGGACGCGAACACCGGGGAGCTGTTTTTT
TRBV5-1	TRBD2	-	TRBJ2-1	CASSSPAGYNEQFF	TGCGCCAGCAGCTCCCCAGCGGGGTACAATGAGCAGTTCTTC
TRBV12-5	-	-	TRBJ2-1	CASGSPNEQFF	TGTGCTAGTGGTTCCCCCAATGAGCAGTTCTTC
TRBV27	-	-	TRBJ2-7	CASSSIGGEQYF	TGTGCCAGCAGTTCGATTGGGGGAGAGCAGTACTTC
TRBV19	TRBD1	-	TRBJ1-5	CASSIGQGSNQPQHF	TGTGCCAGTAGTATCGGACAGGGGAGCAATCAGCCCCAGCATTTT
TRBV5-5	-	-	TRBJ1-5	CASTSRVGADQPQHF	TGTGCCAGCACCTCTCGGGTGGGGGCTGATCAGCCCCAGCATTTT
TRBV28	TRBD2	-	TRBJ2-7	CASRHTGTSDEQYF	TGTGCCAGCAGACATACCGGGACTAGCGACGAGCAGTACTTC
TRBV3-1/TRBV3-2	-	-	TRBJ2-5	CASSQDDLGTQYF	TGTGCCAGCAGCCAAGATGACTTGGGGACCCAGTACTTC
TRBV19	-	once	TRBJ2-1	CASSIGSYNEQFF	TGTGCCAGTAGTATCGGCTCCTACAATGAGCAGTTCTTC
TRBV14	-	-	TRBJ1-6	CASRMDFVGSPLHF	TGTGCCAGCAGAATGGATTTCGTGGGTTCACCCCTCCACTTT
TRBV19	-	few	TRBJ1-5	CASTPGAYQPQHF	TGTGCCAGTACCCCCGGGGCTTATCAGCCCCAGCATTTT
TRBV7-3	TRBD2	-	TRBJ2-1	CASRPGLAGVGEQFF	TGTGCCAGCAGGCCAGGACTAGCGGGAGTGGGTGAGCAGTTCTTC
TRBV2	-	-	TRBJ2-3	CASGLQTPDTQYF	TGTGCCAGCGGACTTCAAACCCCAGATACGCAGTATTTT
TRBV5-1	TRBD1	-	TRBJ1-4	CASSFTAGGAGEKLFF	TGCGCCAGCAGCTTTACAGCAGGGGGCGCCGGTGAAAAACTGTTTTTT
TRBV21-1	-	once	TRBJ2-1	CASSAPRIKIPASYNEQFF	TGTGCCAGCAGCGCCCCCCGGATTAAGATACCAGCCTCCTACAATGAGCAGTTCTTC
TRBV28	-	-	TRBJ1-3	CASSLNPRGFGNTIYF	TGTGCCAGCAGTTTAAATCCGAGGGGTTTTGGAAACACCATATATTTT
TRBV28	TRBD2	-	TRBJ2-1	CASSLSAGEIYNEQFF	TGTGCCAGCAGTTTATCCGCGGGGGAGATCTACAATGAGCAGTTCTTC
TRBV27	TRBD2	-	TRBJ2-3	CASRTVSGRTDTQYF	TGTGCCAGCAGAACTGTTAGCGGGAGGACAGATACGCAGTATTTT
TRBV7-8	-	-	TRBJ1-4	CASSQGREKLFF	TGTGCCAGCAGCCAGGGACGGGAAAAACTGTTTTTT
TRBV9	-	once	TRBJ1-2	CASSAGLDLVYGYTF	TGTGCCAGCAGCGCAGGCCTTGATCTCGTCTATGGCTACACCTTC
TRBV21-1	-	-	TRBJ2-3	CASSKDEARGTTDTQYF	TGTGCCAGCAGCAAAGACGAGGCCAGGGGGACCACAGATACGCAGTATTTT
TRBV11-2	-	-	TRBJ2-7	CASSLDSGSYEQYF	TGTGCCAGCAGCTTAGATAGCGGCTCCTACGAGCAGTACTTC
TRBV5-1	TRBD1	-	TRBJ2-3	CASSLRGPSSDTQYF	TGCGCCAGCAGCTTAAGGGGGCCGAGTTCAGATACGCAGTATTTT
TRBV29-1	-	-	TRBJ2-5	CSVEVETQYF	TGCAGCGTTGAAGTTGAGACCCAGTACTTC
TRBV5-1	-	-	TRBJ1-2	CASSSGTNYGYTF	TGCGCCAGCAGCTCGGGGACGAACTATGGCTACACCTTC
TRBV28	-	-	TRBJ2-1	CASSVGFKQFF	TGTGCCAGCAGTGTAGGATTTAAGCAGTTCTTC
TRBV18	-	-	TRBJ1-1	CASSPQFNTEAFF	TGTGCCAGCTCACCTCAGTTTAACACTGAAGCTTTCTTT
TRBV4-1	-	-	TRBJ2-2	CASSQRELGTGELFF	TGCGCCAGCAGCCAAAGGGAGTTAGGGACCGGGGAGCTGTTTTTT
TRBV7-9	TRBD2	-	TRBJ2-1	CASSLEIAGGSYNEQFF	TGTGCCAGCAGCTTAGAAATAGCGGGAGGCTCCTACAATGAGCAGTTCTTC
TRBV15	-	-	TRBJ1-1	CATSRTTVLNTEAFF	TGTGCCACCAGCAGAACAACAGTGTTGAACACTGAAGCTTTCTTT
TRBV7-2	-	-	TRBJ2-1	CASSLAGVFSYNEQFF	TGTGCCAGCAGCTTAGCAGGGGTCTTCTCCTACAATGAGCAGTTCTTC
TRBV7-6	-	-	TRBJ2-5	CASSSQWGKETQYF	TGTGCCAGCAGCTCCCAATGGGGGAAAGAGACCCAGTACTTC
TRBV12-3/TRBV12-4	TRBD2	-	TRBJ2-7	CATQAGGAYEQYF	TGTGCCACCCAAGCGGGGGGTGCCTACGAGCAGTACTTC